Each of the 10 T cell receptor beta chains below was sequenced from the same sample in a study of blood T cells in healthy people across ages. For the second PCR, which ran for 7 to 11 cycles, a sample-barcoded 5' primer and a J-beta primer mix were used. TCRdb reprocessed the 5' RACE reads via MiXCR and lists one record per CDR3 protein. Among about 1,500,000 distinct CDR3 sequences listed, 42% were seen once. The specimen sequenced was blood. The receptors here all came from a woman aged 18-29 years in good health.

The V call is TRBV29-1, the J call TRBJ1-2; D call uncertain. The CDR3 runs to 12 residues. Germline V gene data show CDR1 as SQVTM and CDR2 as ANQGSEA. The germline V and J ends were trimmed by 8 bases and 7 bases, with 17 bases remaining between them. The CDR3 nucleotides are TGCAGCTTATCTACCGGCCCGTCTGGCTACACCTTC. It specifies CSLSTGPSGYTF. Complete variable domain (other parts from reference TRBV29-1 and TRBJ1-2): SAVISQKPSRDICQRGTSLTIQCQVDSQVTMMFWYRQQPGQSLTLIATANQGSEATYESGFVIDKFPISRPNLTFSTLTVSNMSPEDSSIYLCSLSTGPSGYTFGSGTRLTVV.

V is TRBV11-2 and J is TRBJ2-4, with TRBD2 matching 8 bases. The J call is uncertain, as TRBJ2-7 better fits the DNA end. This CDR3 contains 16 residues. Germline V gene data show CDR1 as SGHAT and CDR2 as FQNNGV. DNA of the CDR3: TGTGCCAGCAGCCATTCCGTGGCGGGGGGTCCCTACGAGCAGTACTTC. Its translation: CASSHSVAGGPYEQYF.

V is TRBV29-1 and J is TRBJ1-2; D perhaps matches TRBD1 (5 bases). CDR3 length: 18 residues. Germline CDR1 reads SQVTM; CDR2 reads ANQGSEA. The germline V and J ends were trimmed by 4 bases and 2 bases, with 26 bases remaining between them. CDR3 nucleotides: TGCAGCGTTGTTACGGGTCTTCTTCGGGGGGAGAACAACTATGGCTACACCTTC. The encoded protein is CSVVTGLLRGENNYGYTF. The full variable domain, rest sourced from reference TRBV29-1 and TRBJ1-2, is SAVISQKPSRDICQRGTSLTIQCQVDSQVTMMFWYRQQPGQSLTLIATANQGSEATYESGFVIDKFPISRPNLTFSTLTVSNMSPEDSSIYLCSVVTGLLRGENNYGYTFGSGTRLTVV.

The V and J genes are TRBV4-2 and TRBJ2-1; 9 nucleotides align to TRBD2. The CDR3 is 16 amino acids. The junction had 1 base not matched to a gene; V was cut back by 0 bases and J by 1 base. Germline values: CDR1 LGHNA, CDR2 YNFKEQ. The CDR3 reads CASSQDSGSSYNEQFF. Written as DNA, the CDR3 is TGTGCCAGCAGCCAAGATAGCGGGAGTTCCTACAATGAGCAGTTCTTC.

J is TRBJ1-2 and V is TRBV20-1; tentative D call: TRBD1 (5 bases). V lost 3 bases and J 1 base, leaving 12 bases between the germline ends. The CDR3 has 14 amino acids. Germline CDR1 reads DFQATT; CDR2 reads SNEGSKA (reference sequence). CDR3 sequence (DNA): TGCAGTGCTAGTAAGGACAAAATTAACTATGGCTACACCTTC. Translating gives CSASKDKINYGYTF.

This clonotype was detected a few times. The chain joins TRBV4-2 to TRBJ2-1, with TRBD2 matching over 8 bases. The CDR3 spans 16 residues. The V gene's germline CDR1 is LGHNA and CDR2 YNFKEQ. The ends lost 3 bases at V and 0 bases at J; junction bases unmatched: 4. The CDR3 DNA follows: TGTGCCAGCAGCCAGATAGCGGGGAACTCCTACAATGAGCAGTTCTTC. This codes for CASSQIAGNSYNEQFF.

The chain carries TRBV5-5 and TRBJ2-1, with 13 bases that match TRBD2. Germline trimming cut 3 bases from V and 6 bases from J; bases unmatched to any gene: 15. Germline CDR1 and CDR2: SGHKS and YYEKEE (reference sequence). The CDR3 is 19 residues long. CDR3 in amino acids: CASSSQGEATSGRANEQFF. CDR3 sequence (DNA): TGTGCCAGCAGCTCGCAGGGCGAGGCTACTAGCGGGAGGGCCAATGAGCAGTTCTTC.

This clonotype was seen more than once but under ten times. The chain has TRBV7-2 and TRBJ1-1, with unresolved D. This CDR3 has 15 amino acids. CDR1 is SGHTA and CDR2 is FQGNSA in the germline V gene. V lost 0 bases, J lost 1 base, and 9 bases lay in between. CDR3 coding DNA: TGTGCCAGCAGCTTAGCGAATGTTGCGAACACTGAAGCTTTCTTT. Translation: CASSLANVANTEAFF.

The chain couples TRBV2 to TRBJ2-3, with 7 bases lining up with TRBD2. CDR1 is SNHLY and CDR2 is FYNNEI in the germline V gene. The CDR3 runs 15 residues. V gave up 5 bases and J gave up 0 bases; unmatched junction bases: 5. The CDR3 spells CASSSSGYSTDTQYF. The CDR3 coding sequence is TGTGCCAGCAGTAGTAGCGGGTATAGCACAGATACGCAGTATTTT.

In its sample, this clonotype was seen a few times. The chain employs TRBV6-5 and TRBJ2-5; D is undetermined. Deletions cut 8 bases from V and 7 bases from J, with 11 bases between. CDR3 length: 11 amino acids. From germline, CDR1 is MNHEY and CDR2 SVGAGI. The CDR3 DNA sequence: TGTGCCAGCCACCCGCCGCCGACCCAGTACTTC. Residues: CASHPPPTQYF.